One and the same sample provided the 25 T cell receptor beta chains below, sequenced in a study of OX40 agonist ivuxolimab in advanced cancers. Clones were read by immunoSEQ multiplex PCR, and TCRdb kept only the in-frame ones, dropping some. This sample yields tens of thousands of clones, of which 88% are seen a single time; 20% to 25% belongs to the top ten. Sequences were derived from CD4+ or CD8+ T cells sorted from blood, sampled in a trial of the OX40 agonist ivuxolimab. Receptors originate from an adult with an advanced solid tumor such as melanoma, head and neck, liver or kidney cancer.

The CDR3 spells CASGSYNEQFF. The CDR3 DNA reads TGTGCCAGCGGAAGCTACAATGAGCAGTTCTTC. V is TRBV7-9 and J is TRBJ2-1; no firm D call. Trimming removed 8 bases at V and 3 bases at J, with 5 bases between. This CDR3 comprises 11 residues. Germline V gene data show CDR1 as SEHNR and CDR2 as FQNEAQ (reference sequence). Filled out from reference TRBV7-9 and TRBJ2-1, the complete variable domain reads DTGVSQNPRHKITKRGQNVTFRCDPISEHNRLYWYRQTLGQGPEFLTYFQNEAQLEKSRLLSDRFSAERPKGSFSTLEIQRTEQGDSAMYLCASGSYNEQFFGPGTRLTVL.

V is TRBV27 and J is TRBJ2-7; D is tentatively TRBD1 or TRBD2 (5 bases each). The germline V and J ends were trimmed by 2 bases and 3 bases, with 8 bases remaining between them. Per germline, CDR1 MNHEY and CDR2 SMNVEV (reference sequence). The CDR3 spans 13 residues. For the CDR3, the DNA is TGTGCCAGCAGTTTAGAGGGGTTCTACGAGCAGTACTTC. Amino acids: CASSLEGFYEQYF.

This clone showed up just once. The chain is built from TRBV29-1 and TRBJ2-2; 10 positions match TRBD1. The germline CDR1 and CDR2 sequences are SQVTM and ANQGSEA. This CDR3 has 15 residues. Unmatched junction bases numbered 7, after V lost 5 bases and J lost 4 bases. The chain's CDR3 is CSVSDRDRGTGELFF. The CDR3 DNA sequence: TGCAGCGTTAGCGACAGGGACAGGGGCACCGGGGAGCTGTTTTTT.

The chain uses TRBV30 and TRBJ2-7, with 10 bases aligning to TRBD2. The CDR3 has 13 amino acids. The germline CDR1 and CDR2 sequences are GTSNPN and SVGIG (reference sequence). J gave up 4 bases and V 2 bases, and 2 bases lay outside the gene matches. CDR3 region: CAWSWTSGYEQYF. The CDR3 DNA reads as TGTGCCTGGAGTTGGACTAGCGGTTACGAGCAGTACTTC.

The gene calls are TRBV4-1 and TRBJ1-1, with 10 bases identical to TRBD1. V lost 3 bases to trimming and J lost 10 bases; unmatched junction nucleotides: 11. From germline, CDR1 is MGHRA and CDR2 YSYEKL. The CDR3 spans 15 residues. The CDR3 loop reads CASSQDDRGQGVAFF. The CDR3, as DNA: TGCGCCAGCAGCCAGGACGACAGGGGGCAAGGCGTAGCTTTCTTT.

The chain is built from TRBV5-1 and TRBJ1-5; D gene uncertain. Trimming took 5 bases from V and 4 from J, leaving 1 base between them. Germline CDR1 is SGHRS and CDR2 is YFSETQ. The CDR3 contains 10 residues. The CDR3 DNA reads TGCGCCAGCAGGAATCAGCCCCAGCATTTT. It is translated as CASRNQPQHF.

The rearrangement uses TRBV4-2 and TRBJ2-7; D is perhaps TRBD1 (5 bases). The length of the CDR3 is 16 residues. V shed 4 bases and J shed 0 bases, with 16 bases lying between them. Germline-derived CDR1 and CDR2 are LGHNA and YNFKEQ. The CDR3 DNA reads TGTGCCAGCAGCCCTCTCGTAACAGGCGTCTCCTACGAGCAGTACTTC. This codes for CASSPLVTGVSYEQYF.

To note about this clone: Germline and junction disagree at one end, which may indicate a read error. The rearrangement links TRBV6-6 to TRBJ1-6; D ambiguous. Looked up from germline, CDR1 is MNHNY and CDR2 is SVGAGI (reference sequence). The CDR3 is made up of 11 amino acids. The CDR3 region is CATRALSLLHF. The CDR3 DNA follows: TGTGCCACCAGAGCCCTTTCACTCCTCCACTTT.

This clone was recorded a few times. This chain joins TRBV27 and TRBJ2-1; 7 nucleotides match TRBD2. In germline, CDR1 is MNHEY, CDR2 SMNVEV (reference sequence). This CDR3 spans 14 amino acids. With V trimmed by 2 bases and J by 7 bases, 5 bases remained unmatched. This chain's CDR3 is CASSLAGVGNEQFF. CDR3 nucleotides: TGTGCCAGCAGTTTAGCGGGAGTGGGGAATGAGCAGTTCTTC.

This clone was seen only a few times. V and J are TRBV5-1 and TRBJ1-5, with D possibly being TRBD1 (5 bases). Trimming removed 6 bases from V and 4 bases from J, with 11 bases in between. This CDR3 contains 13 residues. Germline loops: CDR1 SGHRS, CDR2 YFSETQ. The CDR3 reads CASTGRGNQPQHF. The CDR3 DNA is TGCGCCAGCACTGGGCGGGGGAATCAGCCCCAGCATTTT. Based on the CDR3 plus reference TRBV5-1 and TRBJ1-5, the full variable domain is KAGVTQTPRYLIKTRGQQVTLSCSPISGHRSVSWYQQTPGQGLQFLFEYFSETQRNKGNFPGRFSGRQFSNSRSEMNVSTLELGDSALYLCASTGRGNQPQHFGDGTRLSIL.

The gene calls are TRBV7-9 and TRBJ2-2; D is uncertain. V gave up 1 base and J gave up 4 bases, with 10 bases separating them. The V gene's germline CDR1 is SEHNR and CDR2 FQNEAQ (reference sequence). There are 15 residues in the CDR3. CDR3: CASSLDGRITGELFF. As DNA, the CDR3 is TGTGCCAGCAGCTTAGATGGTAGGATCACCGGGGAGCTGTTTTTT.

The V and J genes are TRBV5-4 and TRBJ1-5; D call uncertain. Germline lookup yields CDR1 SGHNT and CDR2 YYREEE (reference sequence). V gave up 0 bases and J gave up 7 bases, with 8 bases separating them. The CDR3 consists of 13 residues. CDR3 region: CASSLGVAQPQHF. In DNA form, the CDR3 reads TGTGCCAGCAGCTTGGGAGTTGCACAGCCCCAGCATTTT.

About this clone itself: A far larger clone is a single base away, which makes a read error likely. V and J are TRBV11-1 and TRBJ1-1; D gene uncertain. CDR1 is SGHAT, CDR2 FQDESV, per germline (reference sequence). V gave up 5 bases and J gave up 1 base, with 8 bases separating them. CDR3 size: 13 residues. DNA for the CDR3: TGTGCCAGCAGCCCGCAGAGGAACACTGAAGCTTTCTTT. Protein: CASSPQRNTEAFF.

The gene calls are TRBV4-1 and TRBJ2-3; 8 bases are shared with TRBD1. Germline-derived CDR1 and CDR2 are MGHRA and YSYEKL. CDR3 size: 17 residues. Unmatched junction bases numbered 12, after V lost 1 base and J lost 6 bases. The CDR3 DNA sequence: TGCGCCAGCAGCCAAGTCCAGGGGGCCCTCTTCAGGGATACGCAGTATTTT. Amino acids: CASSQVQGALFRDTQYF.

This clone occurred once. This rearrangement joins TRBV27 to TRBJ2-7, with D tentatively TRBD1 (6 bases). The CDR3 is made up of 14 amino acids. V shed 4 bases and J shed 0 bases, with 10 bases lying between them. Germline CDR1 is MNHEY and CDR2 is SMNVEV (reference sequence). CDR3 loop: CASSYQGYSYEQYF. CDR3 bases: TGTGCCAGCAGTTACCAGGGGTACTCCTACGAGCAGTACTTC.

The CDR3 coding sequence is TGTGCCAGCAGCTATACGTCCGGGGAGCTGTTTTTT. This encodes CASSYTSGELFF. The J gene is TRBJ2-2, the V gene TRBV7-9; no clear D. V lost 4 bases and J 6 bases, leaving 6 bases between the germline ends. This CDR3 is built from 12 residues. Germline V CDR1 and CDR2: SEHNR, FQNEAQ (reference sequence). Filled out from reference TRBV7-9 and TRBJ2-2, the complete variable domain reads DTGVSQNPRHKITKRGQNVTFRCDPISEHNRLYWYRQTLGQGPEFLTYFQNEAQLEKSRLLSDRFSAERPKGSFSTLEIQRTEQGDSAMYLCASSYTSGELFFGEGSRLTVL.

The chain has TRBV7-9 and TRBJ2-4; perhaps TRBD2 as D (7 bases). Germline V gene lookup returns CDR1 SEHNR and CDR2 FQNEAQ (reference sequence). The CDR3 runs to 12 residues. V shed 8 bases and J shed 6 bases, with 11 bases lying between them. The CDR3 is CASAGARNIQYF. CDR3 in DNA: TGTGCCAGCGCGGGGGCTCGAAACATTCAGTACTTC.

The chain's CDR3 is CASSLQQGPYEQYF. The CDR3 nucleotides read TGTGCCAGCAGTTTACAACAGGGGCCCTACGAGCAGTACTTC. This chain joins TRBV27 and TRBJ2-7; 7 bases agree with TRBD1. V trimming: 2 bases; J trimming: 2 bases; junction bases outside the gene matches: 3. Looked up from germline, CDR1 is MNHEY and CDR2 is SMNVEV (reference sequence). The CDR3 spans 14 residues.

This clone was detected only once. V usage is TRBV5-1 and J usage is TRBJ2-1; 12 positions match TRBD2. CDR3 length: 20 residues. Germline trimming cut 4 bases from V and 3 bases from J; bases unmatched to any gene: 17. Per the germline V gene, CDR1 is SGHRS and CDR2 is YFSETQ. Here the CDR3 DNA reads TGCGCCAGCAGCACGGCAGAAGGGCTAGCGGGGGGGCCGCGCTACAATGAGCAGTTCTTC. It codes for CASSTAEGLAGGPRYNEQFF.

This clone was seen only a few times. The chain couples TRBV27 to TRBJ2-7; TRBD2 agrees at 11 bases. The germline V gene has CDR1 MNHEY and CDR2 SMNVEV (reference sequence). Trimming took 8 bases from V and 6 from J; bases not matched to a gene: 9. The CDR3 totals 14 residues. CDR3 nucleotide sequence: TGTGCCAGCGGCGGTAGCGGGAGGGCCGGCGAGCAGTACTTC. As protein: CASGGSGRAGEQYF.

The chain joins TRBV6-6 to TRBJ1-1; D not certain. The V gene's germline CDR1 is MNHNY and CDR2 SVGAGI (reference sequence). The CDR3 spans 15 residues. V lost 0 bases and J 0 bases, leaving 8 bases between the germline ends. CDR3 loop: CASSYSFYMNTEAFF. CDR3 nucleotides: TGTGCCAGCAGTTACTCGTTTTACATGAACACTGAAGCTTTCTTT.

The chain is built from TRBV5-1 and TRBJ2-1; TRBD2 agrees at 12 bases. The CDR3 has 15 residues. The ends lost 4 bases at V and 6 bases at J; junction bases unmatched: 5. The germline CDR1 and CDR2 sequences are SGHRS and YFSETQ. The DNA of the CDR3 is TGCGCCAGCAGCCCCGGACTAGCGGGGAGCAATGAGCAGTTCTTC. Translating gives CASSPGLAGSNEQFF.

The genes are TRBV27 and TRBJ2-1; 10 bases are a match to TRBD2. CDR3 length equals 15 residues. Trimming at V came to 4 bases and at J to 11 bases, leaving 11 bases not matched to a gene. Germline values: CDR1 MNHEY, CDR2 SMNVEV (reference sequence). CDR3 in amino acids: CASSSEREGPRKQFF. DNA for the CDR3: TGTGCCAGCAGTTCCGAGCGGGAGGGACCACGGAAGCAGTTCTTC.

The V gene is TRBV5-1, the J gene TRBJ2-2; D is perhaps TRBD1 (5 bases). Germline V CDR1 and CDR2: SGHRS, YFSETQ. V dropped 4 bases and J dropped 4 bases, with 17 bases sitting between them. This CDR3 has 16 amino acids. CDR3 sequence: CASSPRPRVGTGELFF. For the CDR3, the DNA is TGCGCCAGCAGCCCGCGTCCCAGGGTCGGCACCGGGGAGCTGTTTTTT.

The V gene is TRBV9, the J gene TRBJ1-3; no firm D call. Between the trimmed V and J ends, which lost 3 bases and 0 bases, there was a span of 7 bases. The CDR3 is made up of 14 amino acids. The V gene's germline CDR1 is SGDLS and CDR2 YYNGEE. The DNA of the CDR3 is TGTGCCAGCAGCGGACCGACCTCTGGAAACACCATATATTTT. This sequence encodes CASSGPTSGNTIYF.